This T cell receptor (beta chain) came from a study of blood T cell repertoires in COVID-19. On the study more broadly: T cells, B-cell-depleted T cells, or PBMCs provided the cDNA or gDNA that served as material.

The CDR3 consists of 17 residues. Per the germline V gene, CDR1 is SGHVS and CDR2 is FQNEAQ. Original processing notes: Estimates of nucleated cell counts were drawn from the amplification of reference gene primers. Profiling relied on immunoSEQ multiplex PCR, and the TCRdb table lists in-frame clones only, not all of them. The V and J calls and clone size were taken over from that table, and D and trimming were inferred from the DNA. Of about 98,000 clones listed, over 70% are singletons. Comments on this clone: A junction end diverges from the germline sequence, so it may reflect a read error.

The sequence was obtained from a woman older than 75 with acute or convalescent COVID-19. The rearrangement joins TRBV7-8 to TRBJ2-2, with TRBD2 as a possible D gene (5 bases). Sequenced sample: peripheral blood. The CDR3 DNA sequence: TGTGCCAGCAGCTTAGGCTCTCTAGCCACGAACACTGGGGAGCTGTTTTTT. Encoded protein: CASSLGSLATNTGELFF.